What follows is one T cell receptor beta chain and its context. The target antigen is unknown. V was clipped by 4 bases and J by 5 bases, with 7 bases between them. Germline V gene data show CDR1 as KGHDR and CDR2 as SFDVKD. This CDR3 contains 12 residues. The sample is drawn from a study of CD8+CD57+ T cells in acquired aplastic anemia. As for the study in general: The mean DNA yield obtained from sorted CD4+ and CD8+ cells came to roughly 3 ug. Some 9.9 million reads were obtained on average for healthy donor CD4+ cells.

TCR beta VDJ and CDR3 were profiled, and genomic DNA was the template. MiXCR, applied by TCRdb to the reads, yields one record per CDR3 protein. The table lists over 40,000 distinct CDR3 sequences, about 73% of them singletons, with around 34% in the top ten. Findings of the study overall: The study found no significant CD8+ Simpson's diversity difference between patients and controls. The study identified twenty-nine CD8+ CDR3 sequences shared by patients and controls.

The source of this sequence is a human donor in good health, serving as a control. The sequencing input was sorted CD4+, CD8+, or CD8+CD57+ T cells (not recorded which) from PBMCs. The chain links TRBV24-1 to TRBJ2-5; no clear D gene. The CDR3 nucleotides are TGTGCCACCAGTGAAGGATATGAGACCCAGTACTTC. Residues: CATSEGYETQYF.